The present T cell receptor (beta chain) was sequenced within a study of T cell repertoires in cytomegalovirus infection (dated by TCRdb to between 2018 and 2021). About the investigation overall: Alongside well-studied HLA-B-restricted epitopes, the peptide stimulations were aimed at recently identified HLA-C-restricted CMV epitopes, whose presentation resists viral immunomodulation. Donor HLA type was relevant to the analysis, as public TCR beta signatures indicated carriage of CMV infection together with the matching HLA type.

The data were produced on an Illumina HiSeq 1500. TCRdb trimmed public reads at Q25 via fastp, called clones via MiXCR and kept in-frame beta chains. Rows merge per CDR3 protein into single entries with the most common DNA and genes. A total of about 900,000 distinct CDR3 sequences appear in this sample, 31% of them only once. Roughly an eighth of the sample lies in the top ten. Results and caveats for the whole study, not just this receptor: The ex vivo response was dominated by HLA-C-restricted CMV-specific TCR beta clonotypes, which also provided the single most frequent clonotype in two of eight donors. Cumulative frequency of public TCR beta family members discriminated carriers of CMV infection plus the relevant HLA type in this cohort and an independent 352-donor cohort.

Remarks on this clonotype: Its antigen is not yet known. Base qualities are missing; no much larger clone stands one base away.

V and J lose 0 bases and 5 bases, and a span of 11 bases separates them. As encoded in the germline V gene (reference sequence), CDR1 is SGHNT while CDR2 is YYREEE. From cysteine to phenylalanine, the CDR3 is 14 amino acids long. Only the CDR3 region is kept as DNA, spanning 42 bases read in frame from base 1. The treatment or condition label, as the study defines it: in vitro stimulation with specific CMV peptide epitopes to enrich CMV-specific T cells. This chain joins TRBV5-4 to TRBJ2-5, with the D gene too uncertain to name. This TCR was sampled from a human donor in good health (CMV status not recorded). Some clones in this sample may be carry-over from other donors' samples. The input for sequencing was cultured CD8+ T cells from PBMCs, taken from culture after CMV antigen stimulation. The encoded CDR3 is CASSLVGFWETQYF. The DNA sequence follows: TGTGCCAGCAGCTTGGTGGGGTTCTGGGAGACCCAGTACTTC.